This T cell receptor (beta chain) originates from a study of shared clonotypes between healthy human individuals. About the research overall: CD4 naive and memory got three plates each, CD8 naive two, CD8 memory one.

The assay was immunoSEQ multiplex PCR, and TCRdb's table has in-frame clones only and misses some. The repertoire consists of fewer than 1.8 million clones, with around 98.5% occurring once and the leading ten covering approximately 0.4%. Details on this clone: This same CDR3 is encoded by further DNA sequences in the sample.

CDR3 size: 11 residues. Germline V gives CDR1 MDHEN, CDR2 SYDVKM. V lost 6 bases and J lost 3, with 6 bases in between. This TCR was recovered from a man aged 25 to 40 in good health. The V and J genes are TRBV28 and TRBJ2-7; D remains ambiguous. Sequencing was carried out using naive CD4+ T cells sorted from blood. As for subset: CD45RA+ positively selected. The CDR3 coding sequence is TGTGCCAGCAGCCGATACTACGAGCAGTACTTC. This encodes CASSRYYEQYF.